A selection of T cell receptor beta chains follows, all from one sample in a study of shared clonotypes between healthy human individuals. Clones were sequenced by immunoSEQ multiplex PCR, and TCRdb holds only the in-frame ones, with some missing. The sample has roughly 490,000 clones; roughly 85% are singletons. Sequencing was done on a sample of PBMCs. These receptors were collected from a woman aged 40 to 49 in good health. Some clones in this sample may be carry-over from other donors' samples. The CDR3 runs from the conserved cysteine through the conserved F or W. D genes are given only for firm matches. Not every row has a clone size; where given, it reads once, few, many or a size class.

j_call: TRBJ2-3; clone_size: .; d_call: TRBD2; v_call: TRBV5-1; cdr3_nt: TGCGCCAGCAGCCCCGCCGGCGGTGGCGGGAGTTCAGATACGCAGTATTTT; cdr3_aa: CASSPAGGGGSSDTQYF
j_call: TRBJ2-7; clone_size: once; d_call: .; v_call: TRBV5-1; cdr3_nt: TGCGCCAGCAGCTTGGCCGGGGAAACCTACGAGCAGTACTTC; cdr3_aa: CASSLAGETYEQYF
j_call: TRBJ1-1; clone_size: .; d_call: .; v_call: TRBV11-2; cdr3_nt: TGTGCCAGCAGCTTATCAGGGCATGGAGCTTTCTTT; cdr3_aa: CASSLSGHGAFF
j_call: TRBJ2-5; clone_size: .; d_call: .; v_call: TRBV4-2; cdr3_nt: TGTGCCAGCAGCCAGGGCGGTTACGAGCAGCACTTC; cdr3_aa: CASSQGGYEQHF
j_call: TRBJ2-7; clone_size: .; d_call: .; v_call: TRBV7-2; cdr3_nt: TGTGCCAGCAGCCGAACAGGGAGCTCCTACGAGCAGTACTTC; cdr3_aa: CASSRTGSSYEQYF
j_call: TRBJ1-4; clone_size: .; d_call: TRBD1; v_call: TRBV28; cdr3_nt: TGTGCCAGCAGTCCCGCGGGACAGGGAGGTTTTGAAAAACTGTTTTTT; cdr3_aa: CASSPAGQGGFEKLFF
j_call: TRBJ2-1; clone_size: few; d_call: TRBD2; v_call: TRBV5-1; cdr3_nt: TGCGCCAGTAAAACTACTAGCGGGAGTATGTATGAGCAGTTCTTC; cdr3_aa: CASKTTSGSMYEQFF
j_call: TRBJ1-1; clone_size: .; d_call: TRBD1; v_call: TRBV6-5; cdr3_nt: TGTGCCAGCAGTTACCCGGGACAGGGGAACACTGAAGCTTTCTTT; cdr3_aa: CASSYPGQGNTEAFF
j_call: TRBJ2-7; clone_size: .; d_call: TRBD1; v_call: TRBV6-1; cdr3_nt: TGTGCCAGCAGTCTTACCGGGACAGGAGTCTACGAGCAGTACTTC; cdr3_aa: CASSLTGTGVYEQYF
j_call: TRBJ2-7; clone_size: .; d_call: .; v_call: TRBV7-2; cdr3_nt: TGTGCCAGCAGCAGGACAGACAGGAGCTCCTACGAGCAGTACTTC; cdr3_aa: CASSRTDRSSYEQYF
j_call: TRBJ2-2; clone_size: .; d_call: TRBD1; v_call: TRBV11-2; cdr3_nt: TGTGCCAGCAGCTCCACAGGGGGCATGGCCGGGGAGCTGTTTTTT; cdr3_aa: CASSSTGGMAGELFF
j_call: TRBJ2-5; clone_size: once; d_call: TRBD2; v_call: TRBV2; cdr3_nt: TGTGCCAGCAGTGTAGGGCGCGGGAGGGGTCAAGAGACCCAGTACTTC; cdr3_aa: CASSVGRGRGQETQYF
j_call: TRBJ1-5; clone_size: .; d_call: .; v_call: TRBV18; cdr3_nt: TGTGCCAGCTCACCTAGCCATGGGGGCGATCAGCCCCAGCATTTT; cdr3_aa: CASSPSHGGDQPQHF
j_call: TRBJ2-3; clone_size: few; d_call: .; v_call: TRBV7-2; cdr3_nt: TGTGCCAGCAGCTTAGGACTACCAAACACAGATACGCAGTATTTT; cdr3_aa: CASSLGLPNTDTQYF
j_call: TRBJ2-3; clone_size: .; d_call: TRBD1; v_call: TRBV7-2; cdr3_nt: TGTGCCAGCAGCTCCGACAGGGCTGGGTCAGATACGCAGTATTTT; cdr3_aa: CASSSDRAGSDTQYF
j_call: TRBJ2-1; clone_size: .; d_call: .; v_call: TRBV10-3; cdr3_nt: TGTGCCATCAGTGGGGCGGGCTACAATGAGCAGTTCTTC; cdr3_aa: CAISGAGYNEQFF
j_call: TRBJ2-4; clone_size: .; d_call: TRBD2; v_call: TRBV5-4; cdr3_nt: TGTGCCAGCAGCGCCTACGGGGGGGACATTCAGTACTTC; cdr3_aa: CASSAYGGDIQYF
j_call: TRBJ2-5; clone_size: .; d_call: TRBD2; v_call: TRBV30; cdr3_nt: TGTGCCCGGGGGGTAAACCAAGAGACCCAGTACTTC; cdr3_aa: CARGVNQETQYF
j_call: TRBJ1-4; clone_size: few; d_call: TRBD1; v_call: TRBV27; cdr3_nt: TGTGCCAGCATTGCCAGGGGGCTACGTAAAGAAAAACTGTTTTTT; cdr3_aa: CASIARGLRKEKLFF
j_call: TRBJ2-1; clone_size: few; d_call: .; v_call: TRBV28; cdr3_nt: TGTGCCAGCAGTCCGCGGGCGACCCTCTATGAGCAGTTCTTC; cdr3_aa: CASSPRATLYEQFF
j_call: TRBJ2-7; clone_size: .; d_call: .; v_call: TRBV10-3; cdr3_nt: TGTGCCATCACCGAAAGTAGCGGCCCCTACGAGCAGTACTTC; cdr3_aa: CAITESSGPYEQYF
j_call: TRBJ2-1; clone_size: .; d_call: .; v_call: TRBV5-6; cdr3_nt: TGTGCCAGCAGTTTAGCGCCGTCCTACAATGAGCAGTTCTTC; cdr3_aa: CASSLAPSYNEQFF
j_call: TRBJ2-2; clone_size: .; d_call: .; v_call: TRBV25-1; cdr3_nt: TGTGCCAGCCTAGCGCGGGTCACCGGGGAGCTGTTTTTT; cdr3_aa: CASLARVTGELFF
j_call: TRBJ2-3; clone_size: .; d_call: TRBD2; v_call: TRBV5-1; cdr3_nt: TGCGCCAGCAGCCCGGGGACTAGCGGATACACAGATACGCAGTATTTT; cdr3_aa: CASSPGTSGYTDTQYF
j_call: TRBJ2-7; clone_size: once; d_call: TRBD2; v_call: TRBV5-1; cdr3_nt: TGCGCCAGCAGCTTGTCTCTAGCGGGAGCGGACGAGCAGTACTTC; cdr3_aa: CASSLSLAGADEQYF
j_call: TRBJ2-7; clone_size: .; d_call: TRBD2; v_call: TRBV15; cdr3_nt: TGTGCCACCAGCAGCGCAGCGGGAGAGCAGTACTTC; cdr3_aa: CATSSAAGEQYF
j_call: TRBJ2-2; clone_size: few; d_call: TRBD1; v_call: TRBV7-8; cdr3_nt: TGTGCCAGCAGCTTAAAACAGGGGAAGGACACCGGGGAGCTGTTTTTT; cdr3_aa: CASSLKQGKDTGELFF
j_call: TRBJ2-7; clone_size: .; d_call: TRBD2; v_call: TRBV20-1; cdr3_nt: TGCAGTCCCGGGACTAGCGTCGAGCAGTACTTC; cdr3_aa: CSPGTSVEQYF
j_call: TRBJ2-1; clone_size: .; d_call: TRBD2; v_call: TRBV27; cdr3_nt: TGTGCCAGCAGTTTGGCTAGCGGGAGTAATGAGCAGTTCTTC; cdr3_aa: CASSLASGSNEQFF
j_call: TRBJ1-2; clone_size: .; d_call: .; v_call: TRBV5-1; cdr3_nt: TGCGCCAGCAGCTTAGTTACCGGGAATAGGGATGGCTACACCTTC; cdr3_aa: CASSLVTGNRDGYTF
j_call: TRBJ2-1; clone_size: .; d_call: TRBD1; v_call: TRBV5-1; cdr3_nt: TGCGCCAGCAGCTTCGGGACAGGGTCCTACAATGAGCAGTTCTTC; cdr3_aa: CASSFGTGSYNEQFF
j_call: TRBJ1-4; clone_size: .; d_call: .; v_call: TRBV29-1; cdr3_nt: TGCAGCGTTCAGATGGGGGGGGAAAAACTGTTTTTT; cdr3_aa: CSVQMGGEKLFF
j_call: TRBJ2-3; clone_size: .; d_call: .; v_call: TRBV28; cdr3_nt: TGTGCCAGCAAAAGGCAGGGTACAGATACGCAGTATTTT; cdr3_aa: CASKRQGTDTQYF
j_call: TRBJ2-7; clone_size: .; d_call: TRBD1; v_call: TRBV11-2; cdr3_nt: TGTGCCAGCAGCCACGGGACAGGTGGTGCCTACGAGCAGTACTTC; cdr3_aa: CASSHGTGGAYEQYF
j_call: TRBJ1-4; clone_size: few; d_call: TRBD1; v_call: TRBV9; cdr3_nt: TGTGCCAGCAGCGTTCTCGGGGACAGCACGGGAAAACTGTTTTTT; cdr3_aa: CASSVLGDSTGKLFF
j_call: TRBJ2-4; clone_size: .; d_call: TRBD2; v_call: TRBV18; cdr3_nt: TGTGCCAGCTCGCCACCGGGGGGTGACATTCAGTACTTC; cdr3_aa: CASSPPGGDIQYF
j_call: TRBJ1-1; clone_size: .; d_call: .; v_call: TRBV5-1; cdr3_nt: TGCGCCAGCAGCACGGGACGGATTTTCACTGAAGCTTTCTTT; cdr3_aa: CASSTGRIFTEAFF
j_call: TRBJ2-1; clone_size: .; d_call: TRBD1; v_call: TRBV7-9; cdr3_nt: TGTGCCAGCAGCGTCGGGACAGGGGGGAGCGCTGAGCAGTTCTTC; cdr3_aa: CASSVGTGGSAEQFF